Following are 9 T cell receptor beta chains from one sample sequenced in a study of OX40 agonist ivuxolimab in advanced cancers. The table came from immunoSEQ multiplex PCR; TCRdb's copy has only in-frame clones and leaves some out. Altogether some 58,000 clones are present, about 90% being singletons, with the ten largest covering around 1.8%. The material sequenced was CD4+ or CD8+ T cells sorted from blood, taken in a trial of the OX40 agonist ivuxolimab. These receptors were taken from an adult with an advanced solid tumor such as melanoma, head and neck, liver or kidney cancer.

This sequence joins TRBV20-1 and TRBJ2-2, with D unresolved. CDR3 length: 11 amino acids. The V end lost 5 bases, the J end lost 2 bases, and 3 bases lay between the germline ends. Germline loops: CDR1 DFQATT, CDR2 SNEGSKA (reference sequence). CDR3 loop: CSAYNTGELFF. CDR3 in DNA: TGCAGTGCTTATAACACCGGGGAGCTGTTTTTT.

V and J are TRBV27 and TRBJ2-7; 7 nucleotides match TRBD1. CDR3 length: 15 residues. Trimming cost V 2 bases and J 2 bases; bases outside gene matches: 6. Looked up from germline, CDR1 is MNHEY and CDR2 is SMNVEV (reference sequence). Here the CDR3 DNA reads TGTGCCAGCAGTTTACGCTGGACAGGTCCCTACGAGCAGTACTTC. It yields the protein CASSLRWTGPYEQYF.

The chain uses TRBV15 and TRBJ2-6; 10 bases line up with TRBD2. There are 17 residues in the CDR3. Germline-derived CDR1 and CDR2 are LNHNV and YYDKDF (reference sequence). Trimming cost V 7 bases and J 1 base; bases outside gene matches: 7. This chain's CDR3 is CATTPGLAYSGANVLTF. The CDR3 nucleotides are TGTGCCACCACCCCGGGACTAGCGTATTCTGGGGCCAACGTCCTGACTTTC.

V gene TRBV9 combines with J gene TRBJ2-1; D possibly corresponds to TRBD2 (6 bases). The V gene's germline CDR1 is SGDLS and CDR2 YYNGEE. V lost 4 bases to trimming and J lost 0 bases, with 23 bases between them. CDR3 size: 19 residues. The CDR3 bases are TGTGCCAGCAGCTCCGGGACTCATCCTACCCAAAGCTCCTACAATGAGCAGTTCTTC. It encodes CASSSGTHPTQSSYNEQFF.

In its sample, this clone was seen a few times. The chain links TRBV28 to TRBJ1-5; TRBD1 is a possible D gene (6 bases). Trimming removed 6 bases from V and 6 bases from J, with 15 bases in between. Germline assignment: CDR1 MDHEN and CDR2 SYDVKM. The CDR3 length is 14 residues. This chain's CDR3 is CASRPAGAFQPQHF. CDR3 nucleotide sequence: TGTGCCAGCAGGCCCGCGGGGGCATTTCAGCCCCAGCATTTT.

This chain connects TRBV7-8 to TRBJ2-5, with TRBD2 matching 7 bases. The V segment lost 6 bases and the J segment 4 bases; nucleotides outside the gene matches: 8. CDR1 is SGHVS, CDR2 FQNEAQ, per germline. The CDR3 has 14 residues. The DNA of the CDR3 is TGTGCCAGCAGAAATAGGGAGGGATCAGAGACCCAGTACTTC. This encodes CASRNREGSETQYF.

V and J are TRBV5-1 and TRBJ1-1, with a weak D call TRBD1 (6 bases). The CDR3 length is 14 residues. Per the germline V gene, CDR1 is SGHRS and CDR2 is YFSETQ. V was shortened by 1 base and J by 5 bases, with 12 bases between the two germline ends. CDR3 amino acids: CASSLIGGGTEAFF. CDR3 coding DNA: TGCGCCAGCAGCTTGATAGGGGGAGGGACTGAAGCTTTCTTT.

The chain couples TRBV4-3 to TRBJ2-7; no definite D call. V was clipped by 0 bases and J by 2 bases, with 8 bases between them. The CDR3 is 14 residues long. Germline CDR1 and CDR2: LGHNA and YSLEER. For the CDR3, the DNA is TGCGCCAGCAGCCAAGAATGGGCCGCCTACGAGCAGTACTTC. This gives the protein CASSQEWAAYEQYF.

The CDR3 is CASSLDRAGGWNEQFF. CDR3 in DNA: TGCGCCAGCAGCTTGGATCGAGCGGGAGGTTGGAATGAGCAGTTCTTC. The chain combines TRBV5-1 with TRBJ2-1; 9 positions match TRBD2. The CDR3 covers 16 residues. Looked up from germline, CDR1 is SGHRS and CDR2 is YFSETQ. After removal of 0 bases from V and 7 bases from J, the junction contained 8 bases not matched to a gene.